This T cell receptor (beta chain) was profiled in a study of beta chain features in type 1 diabetes. For this clone: Its specificity is unknown.

Study conclusions and caveats: All four CD4+ subsets of Type 1 diabetes patients contained TCRB CDR3s that were moderately but significantly shorter. Cells with high TCR expression could be over-represented by cDNA sequencing.

Reverse transcribing all isolated RNA meant expressed TCRB transcripts were sequenced. Using immunoSEQ multiplex PCR, the repertoire was profiled, and TCRdb retains in-frame clones only, with some absent. The sample holds about 410,000 clones, approximately 15% seen once. CDR1 and CDR2 (germline): SGDLS, YYNGEE. The CDR3 has 17 residues. V shed 0 bases, J shed 7 bases, and the junction held 11 bases outside the gene matches. The clonotype originates from a man under 40 in good health. The genes are TRBV9 and TRBJ2-4; 9 positions agree with TRBD2. The sample was naive CD4+ T cells from blood. CDR3: CASSVATSGRGSNIQYF. The CDR3 DNA reads as TGTGCCAGCAGCGTAGCTACTAGCGGGCGGGGGTCGAACATTCAGTACTTC.